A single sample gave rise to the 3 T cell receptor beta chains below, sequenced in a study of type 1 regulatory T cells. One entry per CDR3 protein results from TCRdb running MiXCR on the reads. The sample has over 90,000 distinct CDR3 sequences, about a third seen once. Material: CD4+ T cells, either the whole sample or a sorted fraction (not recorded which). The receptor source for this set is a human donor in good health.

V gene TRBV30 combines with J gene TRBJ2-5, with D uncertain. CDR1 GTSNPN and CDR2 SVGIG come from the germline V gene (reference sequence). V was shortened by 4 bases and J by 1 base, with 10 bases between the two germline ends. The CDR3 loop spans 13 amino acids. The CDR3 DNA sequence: TGTGCCTGGACCCGGTGGGCCCAAGAGACCCAGTACTTC. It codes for CAWTRWAQETQYF.

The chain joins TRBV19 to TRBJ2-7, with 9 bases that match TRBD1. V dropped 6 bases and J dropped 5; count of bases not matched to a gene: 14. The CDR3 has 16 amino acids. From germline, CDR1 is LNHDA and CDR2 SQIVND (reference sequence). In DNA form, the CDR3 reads TGTGCCAGTAGGTCCCGAGCCCCGGGACAGGGAAACGAGCAGTACTTC. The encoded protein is CASRSRAPGQGNEQYF.

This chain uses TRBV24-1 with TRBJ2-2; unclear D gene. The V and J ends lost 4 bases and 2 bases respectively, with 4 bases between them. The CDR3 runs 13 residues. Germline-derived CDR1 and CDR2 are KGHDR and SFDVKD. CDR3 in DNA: TGTGCCACCAGTGACCCAAACACCGGGGAGCTGTTTTTT. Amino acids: CATSDPNTGELFF.